This T cell receptor beta chain was captured by sequencing in a study of blood T cells in healthy people across ages. A second PCR of about 7 to 11 cycles used a sample-barcoded 5' primer and a J-beta primer mix. Each cDNA molecule received a tag from a template-switch adaptor that had 12 random nucleotides. MiXCR, run by TCRdb on the 5' RACE reads, gives a single entry per CDR3 protein. The repertoire holds about 1.8 million distinct CDR3 sequences, with about 50% as singletons. Findings and caveats of the study: CMV status of donors was not determined, possibly confounding expanded clonotype changes.

A remark on this clonotype: Its specificity is not known.

The CDR3 runs to 15 residues. Germline V CDR1 and CDR2: MNHNY, SVGAGI (reference sequence). With 3 bases clipped from V and 8 bases from J, the junction kept 8 bases outside the gene matches. The V call is TRBV6-6, the J call TRBJ2-1, with TRBD1 identical over 9 bases. The sequenced sample consisted of blood. The receptor was isolated from a woman in her thirties or forties in good health. CDR3 sequence (DNA): TGTGCCAGCAGTTATCCACAGGGGGCGAGGGATGAGCAGTTCTTC. Translation gives CASSYPQGARDEQFF.